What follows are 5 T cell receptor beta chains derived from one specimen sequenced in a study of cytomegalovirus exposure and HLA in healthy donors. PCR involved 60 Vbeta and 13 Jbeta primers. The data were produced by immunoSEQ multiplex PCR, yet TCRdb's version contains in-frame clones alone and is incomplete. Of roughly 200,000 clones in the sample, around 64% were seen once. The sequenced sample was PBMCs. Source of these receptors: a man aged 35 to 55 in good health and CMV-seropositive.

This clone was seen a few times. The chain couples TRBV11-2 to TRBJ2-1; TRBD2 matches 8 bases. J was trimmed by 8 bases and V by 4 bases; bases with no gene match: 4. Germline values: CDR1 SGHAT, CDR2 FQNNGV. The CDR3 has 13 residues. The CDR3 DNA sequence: TGTGCCAGCAGCTCGGGGGGGTGGGATGAGCAGTTCTTC. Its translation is CASSSGGWDEQFF.

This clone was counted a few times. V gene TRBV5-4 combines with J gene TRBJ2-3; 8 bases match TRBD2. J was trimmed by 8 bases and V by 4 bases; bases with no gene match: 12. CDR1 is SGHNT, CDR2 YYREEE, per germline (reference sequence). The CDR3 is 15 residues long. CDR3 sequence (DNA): TGTGCCAGCAGCGACGGGGGGGCACGCGGCTCTACGCAGTATTTT. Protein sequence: CASSDGGARGSTQYF.

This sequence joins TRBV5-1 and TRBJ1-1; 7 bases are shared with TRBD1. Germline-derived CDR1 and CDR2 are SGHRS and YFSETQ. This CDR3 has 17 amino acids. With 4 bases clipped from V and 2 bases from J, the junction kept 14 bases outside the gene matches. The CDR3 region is CASSLYIRQGQNTEAFF. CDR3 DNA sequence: TGCGCCAGCAGCCTCTATATCAGACAGGGACAAAACACTGAAGCTTTCTTT.

The chain's CDR3 is CASSLRQATNEKLFF. The CDR3, as DNA: TGTGCCAGCAGTTTAAGACAGGCAACTAATGAAAAACTGTTTTTT. The chain recombines TRBV27 with TRBJ1-4, with D maybe TRBD1 (6 bases). CDR1 and CDR2 (germline): MNHEY, SMNVEV (reference sequence). The CDR3 runs to 15 residues. Deletions cut 2 bases from V and 0 bases from J, with 7 bases between.

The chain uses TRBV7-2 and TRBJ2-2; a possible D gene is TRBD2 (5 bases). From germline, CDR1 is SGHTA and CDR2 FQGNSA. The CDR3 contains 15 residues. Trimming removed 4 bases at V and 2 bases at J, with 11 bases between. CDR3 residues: CASSSSLANTGELFF. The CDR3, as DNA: TGTGCCAGCAGCTCGTCTCTAGCTAACACCGGGGAGCTGTTTTTT.